This note documents a single T cell receptor (beta chain) sequence. Its antigen is as yet unknown. Gene names follow the mouse nomenclature. The CDR3 end is not reached by the read, which stops 1 residue before it; the germline J gene fills it in. This specimen belongs to a study of tissue T cells after allogeneic stem cell transplantation. Time point noted: mouse harvest day 7 after allogeneic transplant. Mouse grafts combined 10^7 T-cell-depleted bone marrow cells with 10^6 splenic CD5+ T cells. Tissues came from B6→BALB/c major-mismatch GVHD mice at day 7 or 14. Assay used: immunoSEQ multiplex PCR; TCRdb lists only in-frame clones, some missing. This sample has thousands of clones, with less than 55% found just once. Study findings and constraints: Tissue-detected TCR repertoire was only partly captured by blood and spleen T cells.

This CDR3 is 14 amino acids long. Trimming at V came to 3 bases and at J to 2 bases, leaving 3 bases not matched to a gene. From germline, CDR1 is GKSSPN and CDR2 SITVG. The TCR sequence derives from a female BALB/c mouse given C57BL/6 T cells with graft-versus-host disease after an allogeneic hematopoietic cell transplant. Sequencing was done on a sample of skin. V gene TRBV31 combines with J gene TRBJ2-1, with 8 nucleotides matching TRBD1. The CDR3 sequence is CAWRATGDYAEQFF. The sequenced CDR3 bases are TGTGCCTGGAGAGCGACAGGGGACTATGCTGAGCAGTTC.